The 3 T cell receptor beta chains listed next were all sequenced from one sample in a study of Ad26.COV2.S vaccination and SARS-CoV-2 variants. Clones were read by immunoSEQ multiplex PCR, and TCRdb kept only the in-frame ones, dropping some. Among some 390,000 clones listed, around 91% were seen once. The treatment here: about 20 received Ad26.COV2.S at low or high dose, single or two shots; 5 received placebo; per-sample allocation not given. It was on day 63 after the first vaccine or placebo injection that samples were taken. The sample consisted of peripheral blood, taken in a trial of Ad26.COV2.S vaccine versus placebo. The source is a person aged 18-65 years who received the Ad26.COV2.S COVID-19 vaccine or a placebo.

The V call is TRBV9, the J call TRBJ2-7; no clear D. The CDR3 length is 16 residues. The V and J ends lost 0 bases and 0 bases respectively, with 13 bases between them. CDR1 is SGDLS and CDR2 is YYNGEE in the germline V gene. The CDR3 nucleotides read TGTGCCAGCAGCGTAGGAGCCGGACCCAGCTCCTACGAGCAGTACTTC. It codes for CASSVGAGPSSYEQYF. Full variable domain (remainder filled in from reference TRBV9 and TRBJ2-7): DSGVTQTPKHLITATGQRVTLRCSPRSGDLSVYWYQQSLDQGLQFLIQYYNGEERAKGNILERFSAQQFPDLHSELNLSSLELGDSALYFCASSVGAGPSSYEQYFGPGTRLTVT.

The DNA of the CDR3 is TGTGCCATCAGCCCCAGGTTGGGGGCAGGACAGCCCCAGCATTTT. Amino acids: CAISPRLGAGQPQHF. V gene TRBV10-3 combines with J gene TRBJ1-5; maybe TRBD1 (6 bases). Germline CDR1 ENHRY, CDR2 SYGVKD. Trimming removed 6 bases at V and 7 bases at J, with 19 bases between. CDR3 length equals 15 residues.

The chain recombines TRBV5-4 with TRBJ1-1; 10 nucleotides match TRBD1. V shed 6 bases and J 3 bases; nucleotides not matched to a gene: 5. CDR3 size: 14 residues. Germline V gene sequence: CDR1 SGHNT, CDR2 YYREEE (reference sequence). The CDR3 spells CASKDRGVDTEAFF. The CDR3 nucleotides read TGTGCCAGCAAGGACAGGGGGGTCGACACTGAAGCTTTCTTT.